These 15 T cell receptor beta chains share one sample of origin, sequenced in a study of monozygotic twins with inflammatory bowel disease. For each CDR3 protein, TCRdb gives one entry from its re-call of the 5' RACE reads, without DNA. The ten top clones account for more than 2.5%, within a sample of about 160,000 distinct CDR3 sequences. The sequenced material came from blood. The source is a human donor with ulcerative colitis or Crohn's disease, or a healthy co-twin of an affected twin (not recorded which).

This chain joins TRBV30 and TRBJ2-7; as DNA is missing, the TRBD1 call by TCRdb cannot be tested. Germline-derived CDR1 and CDR2 are GTSNPN and SVGIG (reference sequence). The CDR3 runs 13 residues. The CDR3 spells CAWDNRGRYEQYF. Full variable domain (missing parts from reference TRBV30 and TRBJ2-7): SQTIHQWPATLVQPVGSPLSLECTVEGTSNPNLYWYRQAAGRGLQLLFYSVGIGQISSEVPQNLSASRPQDRQFILSSKKLLLSDSGFYLCAWDNRGRYEQYFGPGTRLTVT.

The chain employs TRBV12-3 or TRBV12-4 and TRBJ2-5; TCRdb gives TRBD1 as the D gene, but with no DNA this cannot be confirmed. The CDR3 loop spans 17 amino acids. CDR3 residues: CASSSPRDRALEETQYF.

This chain connects TRBV11-3 to TRBJ2-5. The CDR3 extends over 13 amino acids. Germline values: CDR1 SGHNT, CDR2 YENEEA. This chain's CDR3 is CASSFPGEKTQYF. Full variable domain (remainder filled in from reference TRBV11-3 and TRBJ2-5): EAGVVQSPRYKIIEKKQPVAFWCNPISGHNTLYWYLQNLGQGPELLIRYENEEAVDDSQLPKDRFSAERLKGVDSTLKIQPAELGDSAVYLCASSFPGEKTQYFGPGTRLLVL.

This chain uses TRBV24-1 with TRBJ2-2; TCRdb's assignment of TRBD1 cannot be checked, as there is no DNA. CDR3 length: 19 amino acids. Looked up from germline, CDR1 is KGHDR and CDR2 is SFDVKD. The CDR3 reads CATSSYPGPSFANTGELFF.

This chain links TRBV6-2 or TRBV6-3 with TRBJ2-7; absent DNA, TCRdb's TRBD2 call cannot be checked. Germline V lookup: CDR1 MNHEY, CDR2 SVGEGT. This CDR3 comprises 15 residues. The CDR3 protein is CASSLSLAGPYEQYF.

This chain links TRBV28 with TRBJ2-7; no DNA is available, so the TRBD1 call from TCRdb remains unchecked. Looked up from germline, CDR1 is MDHEN and CDR2 is SYDVKM. CDR3 size: 15 residues. The chain's CDR3 is CASSLYPGPTGEQYF.

The V call is TRBV14, the J call TRBJ2-1; TCRdb's D gene call, TRBD2, goes unchecked for lack of DNA. Germline V CDR1 and CDR2: SGHDN, FVKESK. This CDR3 region has 14 residues. CDR3 in amino acids: CASSPHGLANEQFF.

J is TRBJ1-2 and V is TRBV30. This CDR3 contains 14 residues. Looked up from germline, CDR1 is GTSNPN and CDR2 is SVGIG (reference sequence). This CDR3 reads CAWSVLISNYGYTF.

This chain joins TRBV6-1 and TRBJ2-4; TCRdb's D gene call, TRBD2, goes unchecked for lack of DNA. The germline V gene has CDR1 MNHNS and CDR2 SASEGT. The CDR3 spans 15 residues. CDR3 sequence reads: CASSAPSGGGNIQYF.

The rearrangement links TRBV28 to TRBJ2-3; the TCRdb call, TRBD1, lacks DNA for checking. The CDR3 has 18 residues. Germline V gene lookup returns CDR1 MDHEN and CDR2 SYDVKM. The CDR3 reads CASSPGRTRPSGTDTQYF.

V gene TRBV10-3 combines with J gene TRBJ2-6. The CDR3 totals 16 residues. From germline, CDR1 is ENHRY and CDR2 SYGVKD. This CDR3 reads CAISVSIGSGANVLTF.

The chain carries TRBV23-1 and TRBJ1-4. TRBV23-1 has ORF status, its function being uncertain. The CDR3 runs 17 residues. Here the CDR3 reads CASSPLTTLATNEKLFF.

The chain combines TRBV7-8 with TRBJ2-7; the D call of TRBD1 rests on TCRdb alone, since no DNA is present to check it. This CDR3 is built from 20 residues. The germline V gene has CDR1 SGHVS and CDR2 FQNEAQ. The CDR3 spells CASSLLGQGFRTPGSYEQYF. The full variable domain, with the rest looked up from reference TRBV7-8 and TRBJ2-7, is GAGVSQSPRYKVAKRGQDVALRCDPISGHVSLFWYQQALGQGPEFLTYFQNEAQLDKSGLPSDRFFAERPEGSVSTLKIQRTQQEDSAVYLCASSLLGQGFRTPGSYEQYFGPGTRLTVT.

The chain has TRBV25-1 and TRBJ2-2; TCRdb proposes TRBD1, but this gene call is untestable without DNA. Germline CDR1 is MGHDK and CDR2 is SYGVNS. The CDR3 extends over 17 amino acids. Here the CDR3 reads CASSEGGQGRYTGELFF.

This sequence joins TRBV6-5 and TRBJ2-7; TCRdb selects TRBD1, and the lack of DNA leaves this call unchecked. Germline V gene sequence: CDR1 MNHEY, CDR2 SVGAGI. The CDR3 contains 15 residues. The CDR3 protein is CASSYVDRPPHEQYF.